This TCR beta chain was documented in a study of T cells in Graves' hyperthyroidism and ophthalmopathy. Findings and limits, study-wide: Patients with ophthalmopathy were separated from those with stable hyperthyroidism by a 13 V-J model. Ophthalmopathy prediction by the model preceded onset by a median approximately six months.

Many counts were recorded for this clonotype. Its specificity is not known. Graves' hyperthyroidism is called stable when ophthalmopathy does not progress within 18 months. Diagnoses were established using clinical symptoms, serum thyroxine and TRAb, thyroid ultrasound and orbital computed tomography. Template material for amplifying TCR beta CDR3 regions consisted of RNA transcripts. The TCR CDR3 first-round RT-PCR relied on the HTBI primer set. A single record per CDR3 protein comes from TCRdb applying MiXCR to the multiplex PCR reads. The top ten hold roughly 7.3% of the sample, which has 500,000 to 750,000 distinct CDR3 sequences, approximately 15% seen once. Germline V gene data show CDR1 as SGHAT and CDR2 as FQDESV (reference sequence). The CDR3 sequence is 16 residues long. Trimming cost V 1 base and J 1 base, with 14 bases left between them.

This rearrangement joins TRBV11-1 to TRBJ2-7; TRBD1 is a possible D gene (5 bases). This receptor was identified in a woman aged 25 to 39 with Graves' hyperthyroidism. Input material: blood. The CDR3 reads CASSLGVRTRSYEQYF. The DNA of the CDR3 is TGTGCCAGCAGCTTAGGAGTCCGGACACGATCCTACGAGCAGTACTTC.